This is a list of T cell receptor beta chains from one sample in a study of blood T cell repertoires in COVID-19. This table comes from immunoSEQ multiplex PCR, and its TCRdb copy is limited to in-frame clones, with some not included. The sample lists about 110,000 clones, 76% occurring once. The sample comprised peripheral blood. The receptors stem from a woman older than 75 with acute or convalescent COVID-19. Both conserved end residues are part of each CDR3. D genes are given only for firm matches. Expanded clones are given a class, and other clones once, few, many or no size at all.

TRBV5-4	TRBD1	TRBJ1-1	-	CASSPPGTGMNTEAFF	TGTGCCAGCAGCCCCCCCGGGACAGGAATGAACACTGAAGCTTTCTTT
TRBV5-1	TRBD2	TRBJ2-7	few	CASSLAGPRGYEQYF	TGCGCCAGCAGCTTAGCGGGACCTCGAGGCTACGAGCAGTACTTC
TRBV21-1	-	TRBJ2-3	-	CASSTGYRGGGTDTQYF	TGTGCCAGCAGTACAGGATATCGGGGGGGCGGCACAGATACGCAGTATTTT
TRBV30	-	TRBJ2-1	-	CASWTNYNEQFF	TGTGCCTCTTGGACTAACTACAATGAGCAGTTCTTC
TRBV29-1	TRBD1	TRBJ1-5	-	CSAALTGGNGNQPQHF	TGCAGCGCGGCGCTTACAGGGGGCAATGGCAATCAGCCCCAGCATTTT
TRBV10-2	TRBD2	TRBJ2-2	-	CASRNLPWGGTGELFF	TGCGCCAGCAGAAACCTACCCTGGGGGGGCACCGGGGAGCTGTTTTTT
TRBV6-5	TRBD2	TRBJ2-2	-	CASRSSGGATGELFF	TGTGCCAGCAGATCTAGCGGGGGGGCAACCGGGGAGCTGTTTTTT
TRBV5-1	TRBD2	TRBJ2-5	-	CASSPGGGETQYF	TGCGCCAGCAGCCCGGGGGGTGGGGAGACCCAGTACTTC
TRBV5-1	TRBD2	TRBJ2-2	-	CASSLEPSGIVGTGELFF	TGCGCCAGCAGCTTGGAGCCTAGCGGGATAGTTGGCACCGGGGAGCTGTTTTTT
TRBV6-4	TRBD2	TRBJ2-3	-	CASSDGAGGRQYF	TGTGCCAGCAGTGACGGAGCGGGGGGGCGGCAGTATTTT
TRBV18	-	TRBJ2-5	-	CASSPTGTSQETQYF	TGTGCCAGCTCACCTACCGGGACATCTCAAGAGACCCAGTACTTC
TRBV5-1	-	TRBJ2-3	-	CASSFEITPDTQYF	TGCGCCAGCAGCTTTGAGATCACCCCAGATACGCAGTATTTT
TRBV28	TRBD1	TRBJ2-4	once	CASSPGTGLAKNIQYF	TGTGCCAGCAGTCCCGGGACAGGGTTAGCCAAAAACATTCAGTACTTC
TRBV28	-	TRBJ1-2	-	CASSSNGGGNYGYTF	TGTGCCAGCAGCTCCAATGGGGGCGGGAACTATGGCTACACCTTC
TRBV5-8	-	TRBJ2-1	-	CASSFTGDEQFF	TGTGCCAGCAGTTTTACGGGGGATGAGCAGTTCTTC
TRBV19	TRBD1	TRBJ1-1	-	CASTLVGGLDRGGTEAFF	TGTGCCAGTACCCTTGTGGGGGGGTTGGACAGGGGAGGAACTGAAGCTTTCTTT
TRBV6-5	TRBD1	TRBJ1-2	few	CASSPGQGSRGYTF	TGTGCCAGCAGTCCCGGACAGGGATCTCGTGGCTACACCTTC
TRBV14	TRBD2	TRBJ2-2	-	CASSQWTSGTNTGELFF	TGTGCCAGCAGCCAATGGACTAGCGGGACGAACACCGGGGAGCTGTTTTTT
TRBV6-5	-	TRBJ2-7	-	CASSYDISSYEQYF	TGTGCCAGCAGTTACGATATTTCTAGCTACGAGCAGTACTTC
TRBV7-8	TRBD2	TRBJ2-2	-	CASSFQGGRAHTGELFF	TGTGCCAGCAGCTTCCAGGGCGGGAGGGCCCACACCGGGGAGCTGTTTTTT
TRBV5-1	TRBD1	TRBJ1-4	-	CASSSFPGQENEKLFF	TGCGCCAGCAGCTCCTTCCCGGGACAGGAGAATGAAAAACTGTTTTTT
TRBV5-1	-	TRBJ1-6	-	CASGRRAPGEGSPLHF	TGCGCCAGCGGGCGGAGGGCTCCGGGGGAAGGGTCACCCCTCCACTTT
TRBV3-1/TRBV3-2	TRBD2	TRBJ2-7	-	CASSPRGLAYYEQYF	TGTGCCAGCAGCCCACGGGGACTAGCTTACTACGAGCAGTACTTC
TRBV19	TRBD2	TRBJ2-1	-	CASSIALAGVLGNEQFF	TGTGCCAGTAGTATAGCTTTAGCGGGAGTTCTGGGCAATGAGCAGTTCTTC
TRBV5-6	-	TRBJ2-3	-	CASSLSGGRGSPDTQYF	TGTGCCAGCAGCTTGAGCGGTGGCAGGGGCTCTCCCGATACGCAGTATTTT
TRBV20-1	-	TRBJ2-7	-	CSAKGVNEQYF	TGCAGTGCTAAGGGGGTGAACGAGCAGTACTTC
TRBV27	TRBD2	TRBJ2-3	-	CASSLGASGGDTQYF	TGTGCCAGCAGTTTAGGGGCTAGCGGGGGAGATACGCAGTATTTT
TRBV25-1	TRBD1	TRBJ2-2	-	CASSDFGTGGAGELFF	TGTGCCAGCAGTGATTTTGGGACAGGGGGGGCCGGGGAGCTGTTTTTT
TRBV28	TRBD1	TRBJ2-3	-	CASSAPGQGALDTQYF	TGTGCCAGCAGTGCCCCAGGGCAGGGGGCGCTTGATACGCAGTATTTT
TRBV6-2/TRBV6-3	TRBD2	TRBJ2-7	-	CASSYGTSGHYEQYF	TGTGCCAGCAGTTACGGGACTAGCGGCCACTACGAGCAGTACTTC
TRBV30	-	TRBJ2-5	-	CAWSVLRGTETQYF	TGTGCCTGGAGTGTACTTCGGGGGACGGAGACCCAGTACTTC
TRBV11-2	TRBD2	TRBJ2-5	-	CASSGTSGGAQETQYF	TGTGCCAGCAGCGGAACTAGCGGGGGGGCCCAAGAGACCCAGTACTTC
TRBV5-5	TRBD1	TRBJ2-1	once	CASSLVSGTAGSYNEQFF	TGTGCCAGCAGCTTGGTCTCCGGGACAGCCGGCTCCTACAATGAGCAGTTCTTC